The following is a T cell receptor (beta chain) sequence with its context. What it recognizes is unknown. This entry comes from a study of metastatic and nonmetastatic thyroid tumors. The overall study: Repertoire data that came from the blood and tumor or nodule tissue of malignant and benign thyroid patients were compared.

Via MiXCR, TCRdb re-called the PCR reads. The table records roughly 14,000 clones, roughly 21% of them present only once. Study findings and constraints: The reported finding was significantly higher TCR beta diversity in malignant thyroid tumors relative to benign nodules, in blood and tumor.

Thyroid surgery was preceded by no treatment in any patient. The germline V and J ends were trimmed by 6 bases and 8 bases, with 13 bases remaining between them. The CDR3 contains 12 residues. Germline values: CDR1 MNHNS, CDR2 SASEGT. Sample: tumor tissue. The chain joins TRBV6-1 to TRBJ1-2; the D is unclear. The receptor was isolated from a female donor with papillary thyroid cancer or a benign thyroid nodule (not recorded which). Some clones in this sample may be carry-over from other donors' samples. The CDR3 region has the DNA TGTGCCAGCAGCACTAAGCCCTACGGCTACACCTTC. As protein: CASSTKPYGYTF.